These 28 T cell receptor beta chains share one sample of origin, sequenced in a study of T cells in Graves' hyperthyroidism and ophthalmopathy. From RNA transcripts, TCR beta CDR3 regions were amplified. First-round RT-PCR of the TCR CDR3 relied on the HTBI primer set. TCRdb re-called the multiplex PCR reads with MiXCR, one entry per CDR3 protein. There are roughly 400,000 distinct CDR3 sequences in the sample; about 14% occur only once, and 25% to 30% lies in the top ten. The sequenced sample was blood. These receptors came from a middle-aged man with Graves' ophthalmopathy.

V is TRBV5-5 and J is TRBJ2-2, with D possibly TRBD1 on 5 matching bases. The germline CDR1 and CDR2 sequences are SGHKS and YYEKEE (reference sequence). Trimming stripped 5 bases from V and 4 bases from J, with 9 bases between. The CDR3 sequence is 13 residues long. CDR3 loop: CASSYQGTGELFF. The CDR3 DNA reads as TGTGCCAGCAGTTATCAGGGCACCGGGGAGCTGTTTTTT.

In its sample, this clonotype was seen many times. The genes are TRBV7-3 and TRBJ1-2, with a tentative D call TRBD1 (6 bases). Trimming removed 5 bases at V and 7 bases at J, with 20 bases between. This CDR3 spans 15 amino acids. Germline V gene lookup returns CDR1 SGHTA and CDR2 FQGTGA. The CDR3 region is CASSLRWARGFGYTF. CDR3 coding DNA: TGTGCCAGCAGCCTACGGTGGGCCAGGGGATTTGGCTACACCTTC.

This clonotype was seen ten or more times. The chain couples TRBV20-1 to TRBJ2-5, with D uncertain. The CDR3 is made up of 11 amino acids. Germline assignment: CDR1 DFQATT and CDR2 SNEGSKA (reference sequence). The ends were cut back, 5 bases at V and 0 bases at J, with 4 bases in the middle. CDR3 sequence (DNA): TGCAGTGCTGCGTACCAAGAGACCCAGTACTTC. It specifies CSAAYQETQYF.

The table lists this clonotype with a count of one. A much larger clone differs from this one at a single base, so this may be a read error. The chain carries TRBV12-3 or TRBV12-4 and TRBJ2-3; D possibly matches TRBD1 or TRBD2 (5 bases each). This CDR3 comprises 15 residues. Trimming left V 8 bases short and J 1 base short, with 16 bases between. The CDR3 is CASGQELGGTDTQYF. CDR3 DNA sequence: TGTGCCAGCGGTCAGGAACTAGGGGGCACAGATACGCAGTATTTT.

This clonotype was seen many times. In DNA form, the CDR3 reads TGTGCCAGCAGTGCAGGGTTTCAGCCCCAGCATTTT. Protein sequence: CASSAGFQPQHF. This chain uses TRBV2 with TRBJ1-5; D perhaps matches TRBD1 (5 bases). This CDR3 is built from 12 residues. V gave up 4 bases and J gave up 6 bases, with 7 bases separating them. Looked up from germline, CDR1 is SNHLY and CDR2 is FYNNEI.

The chain joins TRBV5-6 to TRBJ1-1; weak D call: TRBD1 (6 bases). Germline lookup yields CDR1 SGHDT and CDR2 YYEEEE. The V end lost 0 bases, the J end lost 5 bases, and 14 bases lay between the germline ends. CDR3 size: 15 residues. The chain's CDR3 is CASSLDSGGRTEAFF. In DNA form, the CDR3 reads TGTGCCAGCAGCTTGGATAGCGGGGGGCGAACTGAAGCTTTCTTT.

The sample holds many counts of this clonotype. The chain employs TRBV6-1 and TRBJ2-3; D is uncertain. Trimming left V 3 bases short and J 0 bases short, with 10 bases between. The CDR3 contains 15 residues. The germline gives CDR1 MNHNS, CDR2 SASEGT. In nucleotides, the CDR3 is TGTGCCAGCAGTGACACTGCTTCTAGCACAGATACGCAGTATTTT. This sequence encodes CASSDTASSTDTQYF.

In its sample, this clonotype was seen many times. The chain joins TRBV30 to TRBJ2-5, with D perhaps TRBD2 (6 bases). V shed 2 bases and J shed 4 bases, with 11 bases lying between them. This CDR3 has 13 amino acids. Germline V gene data show CDR1 as GTSNPN and CDR2 as SVGIG (reference sequence). CDR3 in DNA: TGTGCCTGGAGTCCCAAAGCGGGAGAGACCCAGTACTTC. This gives the protein CAWSPKAGETQYF.

This chain joins TRBV10-3 and TRBJ1-2, with 8 bases that match TRBD1. From germline, CDR1 is ENHRY and CDR2 SYGVKD. The CDR3 length is 13 residues. V gave up 5 bases and J gave up 8 bases; unmatched junction bases: 7. As DNA, the CDR3 is TGTGCCATCAGTTCAGGGGGCGTGTGGGGCTACACCTTC. It translates to CAISSGGVWGYTF.

The chain combines TRBV9 with TRBJ2-3; TRBD2 aligns across 9 bases. Germline values: CDR1 SGDLS, CDR2 YYNGEE. The V and J ends lost 5 bases and 0 bases, in that order; junction bases with no gene match: 4. The CDR3 loop spans 15 amino acids. DNA of the CDR3: TGTGCCAGCAGACTTAGCGGGAGAAGCACAGATACGCAGTATTTT. This sequence encodes CASRLSGRSTDTQYF.

This clonotype has at least ten counts. The chain links TRBV11-3 to TRBJ2-2, with 9 bases fitting TRBD2. CDR1 and CDR2 (germline): SGHNT, YENEEA. J was trimmed by 0 bases and V by 5 bases; bases with no gene match: 19. This CDR3 contains 21 residues. In DNA form, the CDR3 reads TGTGCCAGCAGCCCGACTCCCGGGAAACTAGCGGGTCTCGCGAACACCGGGGAGCTGTTTTTT. It codes for CASSPTPGKLAGLANTGELFF.

The chain couples TRBV19 to TRBJ1-5, with 7 bases that match TRBD1. V trimming: 4 bases; J trimming: 0 bases; junction bases outside the gene matches: 6. This CDR3 spans 16 amino acids. Germline V gene data show CDR1 as LNHDA and CDR2 as SQIVND (reference sequence). The CDR3 protein is CASSKEGQHSNQPQHF. The CDR3 DNA reads as TGTGCCAGTAGTAAGGAGGGACAGCATAGCAATCAGCCCCAGCATTTT.

This clonotype appeared many times. The rearrangement joins TRBV6-1 to TRBJ2-1; 9 bases fit TRBD2. Per the germline V gene, CDR1 is MNHNS and CDR2 is SASEGT. The CDR3 extends over 16 amino acids. Germline trimming cut 0 bases from V and 4 bases from J; bases unmatched to any gene: 4. CDR3 sequence reads: CASSEAKSGRYNEQFF. DNA for the CDR3: TGTGCCAGCAGTGAAGCGAAGAGCGGGAGGTACAATGAGCAGTTCTTC.

This clonotype has more than one count but fewer than ten. A much larger clone differs by one base, so this may be a read error. The rearrangement links TRBV7-2 to TRBJ2-7; D not certain. V lost 6 bases, J lost 5 bases, and 20 bases lay in between. Per germline, CDR1 SGHTA and CDR2 FQGNSA. The CDR3 has 15 residues. In nucleotides, the CDR3 is TGTGCCAGCAGTCTAAGGCATGGCAGTGTCGACGAGCAGTACTTC. This translates into CASSLRHGSVDEQYF. The entire variable domain, with the rest obtained from reference TRBV7-2 and TRBJ2-7, is as follows: GAGVSQSPSNKVTEKGKDVELRCDPISGHTALYWYRQSLGQGLEFLIYFQGNSAPDKSGLPSDRFSAERTGGSVSTLTIQRTQQEDSAVYLCASSLRHGSVDEQYFGPGTRLTVT.

This clonotype was picked up many times. The chain is built from TRBV18 and TRBJ2-7; D remains ambiguous. Trimming took 6 bases from V and 3 from J, leaving 9 bases between them. The CDR3 is 12 amino acids. CDR1 and CDR2 from the germline V gene are KGHSH and LQKENI. The CDR3 bases are TGTGCCAGCTCCCCCAAAAACTACGAGCAGTACTTC. Its translation is CASSPKNYEQYF.

CDR3 sequence: CASKKDRDTNEQYF. For the CDR3, the DNA is TGTGCCAGCAAGAAGGACAGGGACACTAACGAGCAGTACTTC. The rearrangement links TRBV7-8 to TRBJ2-7; 8 nucleotides agree with TRBD1. This CDR3 spans 14 amino acids. CDR1 is SGHVS, CDR2 FQNEAQ, per germline. Trimming removed 7 bases from V and 5 bases from J; junction bases left unmatched: 10.

This clonotype has only a few counts. The chain couples TRBV12-5 to TRBJ2-1; D ambiguous. The V end was cut by 7 bases, the J end by 8 bases, with 12 bases between. The CDR3 spans 12 residues. CDR1 and CDR2 from the germline V gene are LGHNT and FRNRAP. The CDR3 bases are TGTGCTAGTGCCGCACACCCGTATGAGCAGTTCTTC. It is translated as CASAAHPYEQFF. The full variable domain, completed using reference TRBV12-5 and TRBJ2-1, is DARVTQTPRHKVTEMGQEVTMRCQPILGHNTVFWYRQTMMQGLELLAYFRNRAPLDDSGMPKDRFSAEMPDATLATLKIQPSEPRDSAVYFCASAAHPYEQFFGPGTRLTVL.

The chain recombines TRBV27 with TRBJ1-2; the D is unclear. The CDR3 is made up of 15 amino acids. Germline lookup yields CDR1 MNHEY and CDR2 SMNVEV (reference sequence). Trimming stripped 6 bases from V and 4 bases from J, with 18 bases between. CDR3 nucleotide sequence: TGTGCCAGCAGCCCCTTATTTCTTGGGAGCTATGGCTACACCTTC. Translating gives CASSPLFLGSYGYTF.

This clonotype was picked up many times. The chain joins TRBV7-9 to TRBJ1-1, with 7 bases that match TRBD1. CDR3 size: 13 residues. The J segment lost 4 bases and the V segment lost 5 bases, leaving 4 bases of the junction unmatched. Germline CDR1 SEHNR, CDR2 FQNEAQ (reference sequence). The CDR3, as DNA: TGTGCCAGCAGCCCACAGGGGACCACTGAAGCTTTCTTT. Translation: CASSPQGTTEAFF.

The chain combines TRBV18 with TRBJ2-7; 14 nucleotides agree with TRBD2. Germline V lookup: CDR1 KGHSH, CDR2 LQKENI. V lost 0 bases, J lost 7 bases, and 2 bases stayed unmatched. CDR3 length equals 15 residues. In nucleotides, the CDR3 is TGTGCCAGCTCACCACCGGGACTAGCGGGAGTGGAGCAGTACTTC. It is translated as CASSPPGLAGVEQYF.

The V gene is TRBV29-1, the J gene TRBJ1-5; TRBD1 agrees at 7 bases. After removal of 5 bases from V and 7 bases from J, the junction contained 8 bases not matched to a gene. The CDR3 totals 13 residues. From germline, CDR1 is SQVTM and CDR2 ANQGSEA. This chain's CDR3 is CSVSRGGSQPQHF. The CDR3 DNA is TGCAGCGTTTCGAGAGGGGGCAGCCAGCCCCAGCATTTT.

This clonotype was recorded many times. J is TRBJ1-1 and V is TRBV27; D gene unclear. The CDR3 extends over 14 amino acids. CDR1 is MNHEY, CDR2 SMNVEV, per germline (reference sequence). V shed 2 bases and J shed 5 bases, with 12 bases lying between them. CDR3: CASSLREKGTEAFF. CDR3 nucleotides: TGTGCCAGCAGTTTACGCGAGAAAGGGACTGAAGCTTTCTTT.

This clonotype was counted at least ten times. The chain's CDR3 is CASSLSEVGTQYF. The CDR3 region has the DNA TGTGCCAGCAGTTTATCGGAAGTAGGGACCCAGTACTTC. V and J are TRBV27 and TRBJ2-5; D unresolved. Germline assignment: CDR1 MNHEY and CDR2 SMNVEV (reference sequence). V was cut by 0 bases and J by 7 bases, with 9 bases left in between. This CDR3 contains 13 residues.

The chain uses TRBV9 and TRBJ1-2; no clear D gene. The V and J ends lost 3 bases and 4 bases respectively, with 10 bases between them. Germline assignment: CDR1 SGDLS and CDR2 YYNGEE. The length of the CDR3 is 13 residues. CDR3 region: CASSEGVLYGYTF. DNA of the CDR3: TGTGCCAGCAGCGAAGGAGTCCTCTATGGCTACACCTTC. Variable domain in full (rest from reference TRBV9 and TRBJ1-2): DSGVTQTPKHLITATGQRVTLRCSPRSGDLSVYWYQQSLDQGLQFLIQYYNGEERAKGNILERFSAQQFPDLHSELNLSSLELGDSALYFCASSEGVLYGYTFGSGTRLTVV.

This clonotype was found many times. The chain has TRBV6-1 and TRBJ2-1; TRBD1 matches at 7 bases. With 6 bases clipped from V and 6 bases from J, the junction kept 5 bases outside the gene matches. Germline V gene data show CDR1 as MNHNS and CDR2 as SASEGT. This CDR3 is 13 amino acids long. This chain's CDR3 is CASRTGSGNEQFF. The CDR3 bases are TGTGCCAGCAGGACAGGGTCGGGCAATGAGCAGTTCTTC.

The gene calls are TRBV6-1 and TRBJ2-4; D is undetermined. The V end was cut by 6 bases, the J end by 0 bases, with 9 bases between. Germline loops: CDR1 MNHNS, CDR2 SASEGT. CDR3 size: 14 residues. CDR3 coding DNA: TGTGCCAGCAGGGGATCTCTAGCCAAAAACATTCAGTACTTC. Its protein product is CASRGSLAKNIQYF.

This clonotype was recorded many times. The chain couples TRBV2 to TRBJ2-1; the D is unclear. This CDR3 contains 12 residues. The V and J ends lost 11 bases and 0 bases respectively, with 8 bases between them. Germline V gene sequence: CDR1 SNHLY, CDR2 FYNNEI. The CDR3 nucleotides are TGTGCCCTAAAGAGCTCCTACAATGAGCAGTTCTTC. Translation gives CALKSSYNEQFF.

This clonotype was recorded many times. The CDR3 region is CASRLTGNYGYTF. The CDR3 coding sequence is TGTGCCAGCAGACTCACAGGGAACTATGGCTACACCTTC. This chain links TRBV12-3 or TRBV12-4 with TRBJ1-2; TRBD1 is a possible D gene (6 bases). CDR3 length: 13 residues. Trimming left V 6 bases short and J 2 bases short, with 10 bases between.